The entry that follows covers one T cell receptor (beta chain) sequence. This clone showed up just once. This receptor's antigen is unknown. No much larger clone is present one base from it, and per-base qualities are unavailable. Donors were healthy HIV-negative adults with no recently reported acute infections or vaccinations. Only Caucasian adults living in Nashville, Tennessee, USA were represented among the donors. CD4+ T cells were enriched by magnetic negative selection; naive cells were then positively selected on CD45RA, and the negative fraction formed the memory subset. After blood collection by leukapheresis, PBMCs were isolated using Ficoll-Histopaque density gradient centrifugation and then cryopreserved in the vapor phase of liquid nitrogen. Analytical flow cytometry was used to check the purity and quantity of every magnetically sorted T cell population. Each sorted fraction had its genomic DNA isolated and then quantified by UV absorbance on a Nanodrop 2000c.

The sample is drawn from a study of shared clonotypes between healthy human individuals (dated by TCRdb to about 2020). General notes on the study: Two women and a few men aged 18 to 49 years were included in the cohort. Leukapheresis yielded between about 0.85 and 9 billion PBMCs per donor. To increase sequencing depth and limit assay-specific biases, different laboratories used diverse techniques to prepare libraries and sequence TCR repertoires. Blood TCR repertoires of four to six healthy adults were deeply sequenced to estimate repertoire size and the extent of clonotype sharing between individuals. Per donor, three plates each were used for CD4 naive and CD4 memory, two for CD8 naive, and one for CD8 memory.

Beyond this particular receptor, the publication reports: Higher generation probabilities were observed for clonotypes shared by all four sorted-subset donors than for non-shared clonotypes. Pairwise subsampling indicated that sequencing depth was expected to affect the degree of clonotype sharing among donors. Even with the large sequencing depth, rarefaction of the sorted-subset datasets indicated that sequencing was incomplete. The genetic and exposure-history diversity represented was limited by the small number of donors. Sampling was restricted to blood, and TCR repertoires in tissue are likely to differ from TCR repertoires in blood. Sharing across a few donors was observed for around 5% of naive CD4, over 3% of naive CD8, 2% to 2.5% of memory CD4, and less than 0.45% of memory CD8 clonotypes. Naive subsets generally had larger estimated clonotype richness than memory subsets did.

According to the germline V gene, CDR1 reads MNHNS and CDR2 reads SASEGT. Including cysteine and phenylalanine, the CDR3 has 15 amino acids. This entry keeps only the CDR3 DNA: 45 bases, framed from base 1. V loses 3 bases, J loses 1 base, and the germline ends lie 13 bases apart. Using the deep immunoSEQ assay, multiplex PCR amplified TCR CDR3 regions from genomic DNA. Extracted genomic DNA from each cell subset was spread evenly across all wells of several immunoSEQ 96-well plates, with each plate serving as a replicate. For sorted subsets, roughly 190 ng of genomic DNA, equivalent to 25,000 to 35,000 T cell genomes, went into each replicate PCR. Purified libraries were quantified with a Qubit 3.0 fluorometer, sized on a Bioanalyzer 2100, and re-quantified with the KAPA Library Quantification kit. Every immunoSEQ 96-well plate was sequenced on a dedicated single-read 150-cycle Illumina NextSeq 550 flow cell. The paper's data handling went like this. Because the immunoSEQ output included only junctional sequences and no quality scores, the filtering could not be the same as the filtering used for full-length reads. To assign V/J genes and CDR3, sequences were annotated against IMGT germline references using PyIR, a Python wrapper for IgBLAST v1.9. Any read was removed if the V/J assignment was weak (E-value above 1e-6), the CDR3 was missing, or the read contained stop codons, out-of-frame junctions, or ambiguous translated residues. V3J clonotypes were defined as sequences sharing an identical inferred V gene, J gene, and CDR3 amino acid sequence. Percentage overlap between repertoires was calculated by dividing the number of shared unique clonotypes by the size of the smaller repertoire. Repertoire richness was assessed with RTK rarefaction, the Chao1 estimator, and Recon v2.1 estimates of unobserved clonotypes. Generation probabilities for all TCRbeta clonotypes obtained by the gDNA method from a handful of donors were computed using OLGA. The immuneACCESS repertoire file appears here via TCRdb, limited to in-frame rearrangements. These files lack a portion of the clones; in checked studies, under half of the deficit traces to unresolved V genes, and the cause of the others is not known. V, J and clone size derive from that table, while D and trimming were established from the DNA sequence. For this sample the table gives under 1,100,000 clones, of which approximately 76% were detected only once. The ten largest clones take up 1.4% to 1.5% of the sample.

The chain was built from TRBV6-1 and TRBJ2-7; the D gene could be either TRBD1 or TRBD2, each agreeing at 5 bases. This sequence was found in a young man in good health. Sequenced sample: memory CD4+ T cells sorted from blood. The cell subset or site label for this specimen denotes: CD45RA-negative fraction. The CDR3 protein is CASSDRGTVSYEQYF. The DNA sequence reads TGTGCCAGCAGTGACCGAGGGACCGTATCCTACGAGCAGTACTTC.